One T cell receptor (beta chain) is described in this entry. Its antigen is unidentified. The CDR3 extends over 14 amino acids. Trimming took 0 bases from V and 3 from J, leaving 9 bases between them. CDR1 and CDR2 from the germline V gene are SGHRS and YFSETQ. The record originates from a study of cytotoxic CD8 clonotypes in ibrutinib-treated CLL. Study-level background: On average, over 90,000 productive rearrangements and more than 200,000 productive templates per sample.

The data were produced by immunoSEQ multiplex PCR, yet TCRdb's version contains in-frame clones alone and is incomplete. This table has 300,000 to 400,000 clones, 67% appearing once. Study conclusions and caveats: Relative to age-matched healthy donors, clonality at baseline was higher, and it tracked circulating CD8+ T-cell counts.

V and J are TRBV5-1 and TRBJ2-5; a weak D match, TRBD2 (5 bases). This material consisted of PBMCs, taken after 36 months of ibrutinib treatment. This TCR derives from a human donor with chronic lymphocytic leukemia. This chain's CDR3 is CASSLASREETQYF. DNA for the CDR3: TGCGCCAGCAGCTTGGCCTCGCGGGAAGAGACCCAGTACTTC. The complete variable domain, with remaining parts taken from reference TRBV5-1 and TRBJ2-5, reads KAGVTQTPRYLIKTRGQQVTLSCSPISGHRSVSWYQQTPGQGLQFLFEYFSETQRNKGNFPGRFSGRQFSNSRSEMNVSTLELGDSALYLCASSLASREETQYFGPGTRLLVL.